This T cell receptor (beta chain) was sequenced during a study of blood T cell repertoires in COVID-19. Trimming left V 4 bases short and J 9 bases short, with 10 bases between. The CDR3 totals 13 residues. Looked up from germline, CDR1 is MNHEY and CDR2 is SVGEGT. The data were produced by immunoSEQ multiplex PCR, yet TCRdb's version contains in-frame clones alone and is incomplete. The data show some 170,000 clones, around 76% seen once. This clone appeared a single time. The gene calls are TRBV6-2 or TRBV6-3 and TRBJ1-6; no reliable D call. The clonotype comes from a woman in her seventies with acute or convalescent COVID-19. The sample taken for sequencing was peripheral blood. In nucleotides, the CDR3 is TGTGCCAGCAGTTGGCAGGAGGGTTCACCCCTCCACTTT. Its translation: CASSWQEGSPLHF.